This T cell receptor (beta chain) originates from a study of T cells in Graves' hyperthyroidism and ophthalmopathy. Study background: Prior to any treatment, at the point of initial diagnosis, peripheral blood was collected. Study-level results: In blood, most of the thyroid clonotypes expanded above 0.001 were also present. Model predictions of ophthalmopathy came a median approximately seven months before onset.

Template material for amplifying TCR beta CDR3 regions consisted of RNA transcripts. The TCR CDR3 first-round RT-PCR relied on the HTBI primer set. TCRdb processed the multiplex PCR reads anew with MiXCR; each CDR3 protein has one entry. The sample holds almost 350,000 distinct CDR3 sequences, around a sixth seen once. CDR3 size: 14 residues. The germline V gene encodes CDR1 MDHEN and CDR2 SYDVKM. V lost 2 bases and J lost 11; bases outside the gene matches: 6. This sample holds PBMCs from 9.5 to 10 ml fresh peripheral blood. Comments on this clonotype: The target antigen is unknown.

The sample consisted of blood. The chain has TRBV28 and TRBJ2-7; 13 bases map to TRBD2. The receptor was isolated from a woman in her thirties or forties with Graves' ophthalmopathy. The CDR3 protein is CASSLGLAGESEYF. In nucleotides, the CDR3 is TGTGCCAGCAGTTTAGGACTAGCGGGAGAATCGGAGTACTTC.